This T cell receptor beta chain was sequenced in a study of tumor-infiltrating lymphocytes in primary liver carcinoma. Starting from approximately 0.45 ug of total RNA, TCR beta cDNA was produced with a primer in the constant region. Sequencing libraries for TCR beta derived from three nested multiplex PCR rounds that used slightly modified ARM-PCR. TRBV1-TRBV30 forward primers paired with a C-beta reverse primer were used in the first two PCR rounds, which ran roughly 10 cycles each. In TCRdb, the multiplex PCR reads were re-called with MiXCR into one record per CDR3 protein. The repertoire includes 300,000 to 400,000 distinct CDR3 sequences, less than 70% of them detected once, and approximately 5.9% sits in the top ten. Researchers drew blood RNA from unsorted whole blood and extracted germline DNA as well. The CDR3 runs to 11 residues. Germline CDR1 is MGHRA and CDR2 is YSYEKL. Trimming pared 6 bases from V and 8 bases from J, leaving 7 bases between.

Specimen: peripheral blood. The TCR sequence derives from a middle-aged man with primary liver carcinoma and hepatitis B virus infection. The J gene is TRBJ1-4, the V gene TRBV4-1; no definite D call. DNA of the CDR3: TGCGCCAGCAGACGTCTGGAAAAACTGTTTTTT. Amino acid sequence: CASRRLEKLFF.